This T cell receptor (beta chain) was sequenced for a study of blood T cells in healthy people across ages. V was pared by 4 bases and J by 5 bases, with 11 bases of the junction left unmatched. The CDR3 runs 15 residues. In germline, CDR1 is SGHRS, CDR2 YFSETQ. A second about 7 to 12 cycle PCR used barcoded and J-beta primers. Using its own MiXCR run on the 5' RACE reads, TCRdb lists one record per CDR3 protein. This sample has about 1,800,000 distinct CDR3 sequences, with 28% found just once. To note about this clonotype: The antigen remains unidentified. A much larger clone lies a single base off, so this may be a read error. This CDR3 is missing its conserved last phenylalanine or tryptophan, likely due to a read error.

Findings of the study overall: While age rose, TCR beta diversity per million T cells dropped in a roughly linear way.

Sequencing input: blood. The sequence derives from a woman aged 25 to 39 in good health. V usage is TRBV5-1 and J usage is TRBJ1-2; 7 bases are a match to TRBD1. The CDR3 protein is CASSPSAGQPYGYTC. The CDR3 DNA sequence: TGCGCCAGCAGCCCAAGCGCGGGACAGCCTTATGGCTACACCTGC.